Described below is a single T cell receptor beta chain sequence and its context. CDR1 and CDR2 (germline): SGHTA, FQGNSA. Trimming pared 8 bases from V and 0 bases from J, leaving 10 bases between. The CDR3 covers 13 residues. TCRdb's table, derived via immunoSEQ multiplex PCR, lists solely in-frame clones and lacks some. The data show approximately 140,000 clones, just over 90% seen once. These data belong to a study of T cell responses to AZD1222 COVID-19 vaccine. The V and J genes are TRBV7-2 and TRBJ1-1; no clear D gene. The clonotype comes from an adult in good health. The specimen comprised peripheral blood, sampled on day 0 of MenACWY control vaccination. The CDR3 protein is CASGRNMNTEAFF. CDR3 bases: TGTGCCAGCGGGAGGAATATGAACACTGAAGCTTTCTTT.